This T cell receptor (beta chain) was observed in a study of blood T cells in healthy people across ages. For the study at large: About one barcoded beta molecule per two T cells was captured by template switching.

PCR was performed a second time for roughly 7 to 11 cycles using a sample-barcoded 5' primer and a J-beta primer mix. TCRdb used MiXCR to reprocess the 5' RACE reads, holding one entry per CDR3 protein. Of around 1,800,000 distinct CDR3 sequences detected, roughly two fifths appear once; the ten largest clones hold 23%. A note on this clonotype: Its specificity is not known.

The draw of peripheral blood yielded roughly 9.1 milliliters from each donor. CDR1 SGHTA and CDR2 FQGNSA come from the germline V gene. The V gene lost 7 bases and the J gene lost 3 bases, with 16 bases spanning the gap. CDR3 length: 15 amino acids. Study-level points and caveats: TCR beta diversity, measured per million T cells, fell in a roughly linear way with age.

J is TRBJ2-1 and V is TRBV7-2; the D is unclear. Sequenced: blood. The sequence was collected from a human donor in good health. CDR3 nucleotides: TGTGCCAGCACCATGACGAAGGCAATCTACAATGAGCAGTTCTTC. This translates into CASTMTKAIYNEQFF.